The 7 T cell receptor beta chains below all came from one sample that was sequenced in a study of siplizumab effects on memory and regulatory T cells (dated by TCRdb to about 2019). Library preparation used the immunoSEQ multiplex PCR assay. TCRdb retrieved this table from immuneACCESS and kept in-frame rearrangements only. Not all clones are present; in checked studies, unresolved V genes account for under half, and no reason is known for the remainder. The sample contains roughly 100,000 clones, approximately 90% of them found a single time. The top ten clones comprise 0.9% to 1.3% of the sample. The sequencing sample was made of CD4+ T cells sorted from blood. The receptors come from a human donor in good health.

The V gene is TRBV28, the J gene TRBJ1-3, with D possibly matching TRBD1 (6 bases). The CDR3 runs 15 residues. Germline V CDR1 and CDR2: MDHEN, SYDVKM. Trimming stripped 6 bases from V and 1 base from J, with 13 bases between. CDR3 amino acids: CASRWGPLSGNTIYF. The CDR3 region has the DNA TGTGCCAGCAGGTGGGGGCCTCTTTCTGGAAACACCATATATTTT.

This rearrangement joins TRBV28 to TRBJ1-5; D is perhaps TRBD1 (6 bases). The germline V gene encodes CDR1 MDHEN and CDR2 SYDVKM. V was cut by 3 bases and J by 7 bases, with 13 bases left in between. The CDR3 totals 14 residues. CDR3 in amino acids: CASSFRGVGQPQHF. The DNA for the CDR3 is TGTGCCAGCAGTTTTAGGGGGGTGGGGCAGCCCCAGCATTTT.

The chain has TRBV5-1 and TRBJ2-6; D is ambiguous. Germline CDR1 reads SGHRS; CDR2 reads YFSETQ. This CDR3 comprises 17 residues. V was trimmed by 4 bases and J by 0 bases, leaving 14 bases between them. The CDR3 DNA is TGCGCCAGCAGCCCCCGACCTCAAGGCTCTGGGGCCAACGTCCTGACTTTC. Translated: CASSPRPQGSGANVLTF.

The J gene is TRBJ2-5, the V gene TRBV10-2; 10 positions match TRBD2. The germline V gene has CDR1 WSHSY and CDR2 SAAADI. The CDR3 has 17 amino acids. V was clipped by 3 bases and J by 6 bases; unmatched bases: 13. The CDR3 DNA is TGCGCCAGCAGTGATCGACAAGACTCTAGCGGGAGAAAGACCCAGTACTTC. Translation gives CASSDRQDSSGRKTQYF.

The genes are TRBV11-2 and TRBJ2-7; no firm D call. CDR3 size: 13 residues. The germline V and J ends were trimmed by 3 bases and 0 bases, with 6 bases remaining between them. CDR1 and CDR2 (germline): SGHAT, FQNNGV. The chain's CDR3 is CASSLSASYEQYF. CDR3 bases: TGTGCCAGCAGCTTGTCCGCCTCCTACGAGCAGTACTTC.

The rearrangement uses TRBV5-6 and TRBJ2-3; TRBD2 matches 13 bases. Germline assignment: CDR1 SGHDT and CDR2 YYEEEE. The CDR3 is 19 amino acids. The V and J ends lost 0 bases and 2 bases, in that order; junction bases with no gene match: 9. CDR3 region: CASSLDRGGLAGATDTQYF. DNA for the CDR3: TGTGCCAGCAGCTTGGACAGGGGAGGACTAGCGGGAGCCACAGATACGCAGTATTTT.

A note on this clone: The same CDR3 is also encoded by other DNA sequences in this sample. CDR3 sequence reads: CASSLEGLGYGYTF. CDR3 coding DNA: TGCGCCAGCAGCTTGGAGGGACTCGGCTATGGCTACACCTTC. This chain uses TRBV5-1 with TRBJ1-2, with D possibly matching TRBD1 (5 bases). Trimming shortened V by 0 bases and J by 4 bases, and 10 bases separated the two germline ends. Germline CDR1 is SGHRS and CDR2 is YFSETQ. The CDR3 totals 14 residues. Full variable domain (missing parts from reference TRBV5-1 and TRBJ1-2): KAGVTQTPRYLIKTRGQQVTLSCSPISGHRSVSWYQQTPGQGLQFLFEYFSETQRNKGNFPGRFSGRQFSNSRSEMNVSTLELGDSALYLCASSLEGLGYGYTFGSGTRLTVV.